The 9 T cell receptor beta chains reported below all come from one sample, sequenced in a study of blood T cell repertoires in COVID-19. Produced via immunoSEQ multiplex PCR; TCRdb's table is partial and in-frame only. Of about 200,000 clones listed, about 85% are singletons. Sequenced input: peripheral blood. These receptors originate from a man aged 55 to 70 with active or convalescent COVID-19.

The V and J genes are TRBV20-1 and TRBJ1-4, with D possibly TRBD1 on 6 matching bases. V was clipped by 3 bases and J by 8 bases, with 28 bases between them. Germline V gene data show CDR1 as DFQATT and CDR2 as SNEGSKA (reference sequence). The CDR3 extends over 18 amino acids. In nucleotides, the CDR3 is TGCAGTGCTAGTCTGGGGGCGCCCGGGTTGTCGGGTTGGGAAAAACTGTTTTTT. Amino acids: CSASLGAPGLSGWEKLFF.

The rearrangement links TRBV5-1 to TRBJ1-4; D is perhaps TRBD1 (5 bases). The V gene's germline CDR1 is SGHRS and CDR2 YFSETQ. V lost 1 base and J lost 8, with 18 bases in between. The CDR3 has 16 amino acids. CDR3 nucleotides: TGCGCCAGCAGCTTGTTTTCGTCCGGGGGAACGGAAAAACTGTTTTTT. It is translated as CASSLFSSGGTEKLFF.

This chain uses TRBV28 with TRBJ1-2; possibly TRBD1 for D (6 bases). The CDR3 is made up of 14 amino acids. V was trimmed by 2 bases and J by 6 bases, leaving 13 bases between them. Germline V gene sequence: CDR1 MDHEN, CDR2 SYDVKM. CDR3 region: CASSLGQTRNGYTF. Written as DNA, the CDR3 is TGTGCCAGCAGTTTAGGACAGACCCGTAATGGCTACACCTTC.

J is TRBJ1-1 and V is TRBV2, with 9 bases fitting TRBD1. V was pared by 7 bases and J by 7 bases, with 7 bases of the junction left unmatched. This CDR3 is built from 13 residues. Germline assignment: CDR1 SNHLY and CDR2 FYNNEI. CDR3 sequence (DNA): TGTGCCAGCATCGAGGACAGGGGAAGTGAAGCTTTCTTT. This encodes CASIEDRGSEAFF.

The CDR3 loop reads CATSMDFSTDTQYF. CDR3 DNA: TGTGCCACCAGCATGGACTTTAGCACAGATACGCAGTATTTT. The chain is built from TRBV15 and TRBJ2-3; D possibly corresponds to TRBD2 (5 bases). V lost 4 bases, J lost 0 bases, and 8 bases lay in between. Looked up from germline, CDR1 is LNHNV and CDR2 is YYDKDF (reference sequence). This CDR3 comprises 14 residues.

This chain connects TRBV3-1 (or the pseudogene TRBV3-2) to TRBJ1-2; 9 positions match TRBD1. J was trimmed by 7 bases and V by 1 base; bases with no gene match: 1. CDR3 length: 13 amino acids. Per the germline V gene, CDR1 is LGHDT and CDR2 is YNNKEL (reference sequence). The CDR3 loop reads CASSQGTGAGYTF. The CDR3 DNA follows: TGTGCCAGCAGCCAAGGGACAGGGGCTGGCTACACCTTC.

The J gene is TRBJ2-7, the V gene TRBV11-1, with TRBD1 matching over 7 bases. Looked up from germline, CDR1 is SGHAT and CDR2 is FQDESV (reference sequence). The CDR3 totals 13 residues. V gave up 8 bases and J gave up 6 bases; unmatched junction bases: 10. For the CDR3, the DNA is TGTGCCAGCGGACGTACAGGGGAAAGCGAGCAGTACTTC. Protein: CASGRTGESEQYF. The whole variable domain, remainder taken from reference TRBV11-1 and TRBJ2-7, is EAEVAQSPRYKITEKSQAVAFWCDPISGHATLYWYRQILGQGPELLVQFQDESVVDDSQLPKDRFSAERLKGVDSTLKIQPAELGDSAMYLCASGRTGESEQYFGPGTRLTVT.

The chain joins TRBV24-1 to TRBJ1-4, with D unresolved. This CDR3 has 11 amino acids. Germline values: CDR1 KGHDR, CDR2 SFDVKD. The CDR3 loop is CPAGTNEKLFF. The CDR3 nucleotides are TGTCCCGCAGGAACTAATGAAAAACTGTTTTTT.

The V gene is TRBV2, the J gene TRBJ2-5; D may be TRBD2 (6 bases). V lost 7 bases and J 5 bases, leaving 14 bases between the germline ends. Germline V lookup: CDR1 SNHLY, CDR2 FYNNEI. CDR3 length equals 13 residues. The CDR3: CASTKLAQETQYF. CDR3 DNA sequence: TGTGCCAGCACCAAGCTAGCGCAGGAGACCCAGTACTTC.